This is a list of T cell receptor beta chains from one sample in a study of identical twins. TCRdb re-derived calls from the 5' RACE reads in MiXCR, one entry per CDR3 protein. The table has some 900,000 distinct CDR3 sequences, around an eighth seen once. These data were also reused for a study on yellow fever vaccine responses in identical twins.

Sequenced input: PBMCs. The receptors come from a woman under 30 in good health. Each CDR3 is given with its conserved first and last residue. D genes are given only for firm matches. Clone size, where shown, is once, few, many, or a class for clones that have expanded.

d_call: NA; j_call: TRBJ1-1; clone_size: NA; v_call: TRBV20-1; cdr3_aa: CSARRPNTEAFF; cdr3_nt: TGCAGTGCCCGGAGACCGAACACTGAAGCTTTCTTT
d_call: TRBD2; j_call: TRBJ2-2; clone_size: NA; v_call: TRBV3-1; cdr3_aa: CASSRRSGSPGELFF; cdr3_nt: TGTGCCAGCAGCCGCCGTAGCGGGAGCCCCGGGGAGCTGTTTTTT
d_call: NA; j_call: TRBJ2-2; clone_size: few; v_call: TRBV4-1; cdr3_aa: CASSQGGVRFPGELFF; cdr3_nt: TGCGCCAGCAGCCAAGGAGGAGTTCGTTTTCCGGGGGAGCTGTTTTTT
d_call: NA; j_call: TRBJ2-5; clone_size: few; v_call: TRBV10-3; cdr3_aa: CAISGGPSRQETQYF; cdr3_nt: TGTGCCATCAGTGGGGGGCCTAGCAGACAAGAGACCCAGTACTTC
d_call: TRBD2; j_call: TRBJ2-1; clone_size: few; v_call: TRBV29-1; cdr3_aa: CSAMSGRQFF; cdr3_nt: TGCAGCGCAATGAGCGGGAGGCAGTTCTTC
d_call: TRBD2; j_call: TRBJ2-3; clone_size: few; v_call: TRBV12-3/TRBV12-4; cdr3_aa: CASSLGAGVSTDTQYF; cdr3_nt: TGTGCCAGCAGTTTAGGGGCGGGGGTTAGCACAGATACGCAGTATTTT
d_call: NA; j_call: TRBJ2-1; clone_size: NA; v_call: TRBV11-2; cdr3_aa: CATGSNEQFF; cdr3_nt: TGTGCCACAGGCTCCAATGAGCAGTTCTTC
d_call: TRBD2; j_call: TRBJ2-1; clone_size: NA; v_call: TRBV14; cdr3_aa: CASSPRAGGLGEQFF; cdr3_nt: TGTGCCAGCAGCCCCCGGGCGGGGGGGCTCGGTGAGCAGTTCTTC
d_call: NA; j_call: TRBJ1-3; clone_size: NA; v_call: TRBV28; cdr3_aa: CASSSRDLQPPLSGNTIYF; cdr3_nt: TGTGCCAGCAGTTCACGGGACCTCCAACCCCCTCTCTCTGGAAACACCATATATTTT
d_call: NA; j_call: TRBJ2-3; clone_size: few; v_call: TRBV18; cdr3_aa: CASSLEQGPSSGAQYF; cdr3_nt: TGTGCCAGCTCGCTAGAACAGGGCCCTTCATCAGGTGCGCAGTATTTT
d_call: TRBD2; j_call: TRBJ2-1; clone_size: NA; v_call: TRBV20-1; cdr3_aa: CSARAGTSGGPTLYNEQFF; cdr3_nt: TGCAGTGCTAGGGCCGGGACTAGCGGGGGGCCGACCCTTTACAATGAGCAGTTCTTC
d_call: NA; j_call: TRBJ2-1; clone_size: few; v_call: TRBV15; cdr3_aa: CATSINQGLDNEQFF; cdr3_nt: TGTGCCACCAGCATAAACCAAGGGTTAGACAATGAGCAGTTCTTC
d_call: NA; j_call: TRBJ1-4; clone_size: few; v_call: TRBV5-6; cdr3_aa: CASSLGKRYGEKLFF; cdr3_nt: TGTGCCAGCAGCTTGGGAAAAAGATACGGCGAAAAACTGTTTTTT
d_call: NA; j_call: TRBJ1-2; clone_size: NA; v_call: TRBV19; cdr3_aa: CASGGTGNLYGDTF; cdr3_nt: TGTGCCAGCGGGGGGACCGGTAATCTCTATGGCGACACCTTC
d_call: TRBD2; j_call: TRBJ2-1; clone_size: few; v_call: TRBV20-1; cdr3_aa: CSARDRDYSLLRQFF; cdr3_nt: TGCAGTGCTAGAGATCGGGACTATAGTTTACTTCGACAGTTCTTC
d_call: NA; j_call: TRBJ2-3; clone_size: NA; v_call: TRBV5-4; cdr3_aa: CASSPLPSGSTDTQYF; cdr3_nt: TGTGCCAGCAGCCCTCTCCCAAGCGGGAGCACAGATACGCAGTATTTT
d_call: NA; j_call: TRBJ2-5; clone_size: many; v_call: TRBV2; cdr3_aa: CASSSNTAETQYF; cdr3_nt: TGTGCCAGCAGTTCCAACACTGCGGAGACCCAGTACTTC
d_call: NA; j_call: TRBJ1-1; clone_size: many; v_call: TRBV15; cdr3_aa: CATRFGVNTEAFF; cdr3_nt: TGTGCCACCAGGTTCGGAGTTAACACTGAAGCTTTCTTT
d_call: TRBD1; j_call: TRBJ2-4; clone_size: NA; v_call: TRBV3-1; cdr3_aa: CASSQEDRGPDIQYF; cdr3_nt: TGTGCCAGCAGCCAAGAAGACAGGGGGCCGGACATTCAGTACTTC
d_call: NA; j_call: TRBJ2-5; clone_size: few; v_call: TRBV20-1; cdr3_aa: CSARGGRVQETQYF; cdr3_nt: TGCAGTGCTAGAGGGGGACGGGTCCAAGAGACCCAGTACTTC
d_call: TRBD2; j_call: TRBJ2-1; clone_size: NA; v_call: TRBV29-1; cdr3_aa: CSVGLASNEQFF; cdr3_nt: TGCAGCGTCGGACTAGCTTCCAATGAGCAGTTCTTC
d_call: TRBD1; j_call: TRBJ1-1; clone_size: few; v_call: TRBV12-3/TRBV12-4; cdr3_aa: CASSVGFDRGRDTEAFF; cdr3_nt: TGTGCCAGCAGTGTCGGGTTCGACAGGGGAAGGGACACTGAAGCTTTCTTT
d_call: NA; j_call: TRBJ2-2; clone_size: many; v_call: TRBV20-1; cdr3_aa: CSARVSVTGELFF; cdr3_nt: TGCAGTGCTAGAGTCTCGGTCACCGGGGAGCTGTTTTTT
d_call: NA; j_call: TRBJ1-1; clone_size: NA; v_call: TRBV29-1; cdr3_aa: CSGRASSTEAFF; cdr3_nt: TGCAGCGGACGGGCCTCTTCCACTGAAGCTTTCTTT
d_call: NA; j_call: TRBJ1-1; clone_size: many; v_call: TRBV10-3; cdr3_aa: CAISGQTNTEAFF; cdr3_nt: TGTGCCATCAGTGGACAGACGAACACTGAAGCTTTCTTT
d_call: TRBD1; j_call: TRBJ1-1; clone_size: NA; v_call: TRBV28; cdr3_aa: CASRLEGAGNTEAFF; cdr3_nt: TGTGCCAGCCGACTGGAGGGGGCCGGAAACACTGAAGCTTTCTTT
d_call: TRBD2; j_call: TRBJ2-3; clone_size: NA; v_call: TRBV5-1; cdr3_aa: CASSLTGTSGTGDTQYF; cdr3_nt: TGCGCCAGCAGCTTAACCGGGACTAGCGGGACTGGAGACACGCAGTATTTT
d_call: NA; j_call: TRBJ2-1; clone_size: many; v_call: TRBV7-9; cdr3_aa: CASSLSETAYNEQFF; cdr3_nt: TGTGCCAGCAGCTTATCAGAAACCGCCTACAATGAGCAGTTCTTC
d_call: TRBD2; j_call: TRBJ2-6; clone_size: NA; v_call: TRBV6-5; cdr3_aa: CASSYVGLASTGANVLTF; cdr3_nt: TGTGCCAGCAGTTACGTCGGACTAGCGTCGACTGGGGCCAACGTCCTGACTTTC
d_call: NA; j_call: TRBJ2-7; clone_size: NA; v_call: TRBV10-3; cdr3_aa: CAILQHSSDEQYF; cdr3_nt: TGTGCCATCCTACAGCATTCCTCCGACGAGCAGTACTTC
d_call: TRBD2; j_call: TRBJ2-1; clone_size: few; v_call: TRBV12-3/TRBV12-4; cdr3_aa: CASRGGLGGKYNEQFF; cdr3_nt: TGTGCCAGCAGGGGGGGACTCGGGGGGAAATACAATGAGCAGTTCTTC
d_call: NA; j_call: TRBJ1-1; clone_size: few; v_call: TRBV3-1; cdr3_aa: CASSQYRGPNTEAFF; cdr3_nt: TGTGCCAGCAGCCAATACCGCGGACCCAACACTGAAGCTTTCTTT
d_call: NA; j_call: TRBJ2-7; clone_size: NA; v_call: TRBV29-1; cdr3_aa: CSVVRTNSYEQYF; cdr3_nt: TGCAGCGTTGTCAGGACGAACTCCTACGAGCAGTACTTC
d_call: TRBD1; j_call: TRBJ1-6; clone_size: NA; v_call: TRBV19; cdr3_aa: CASSGPSGGSYNSPLHF; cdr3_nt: TGTGCCAGTAGTGGACCATCAGGGGGGTCCTATAATTCACCCCTCCACTTT
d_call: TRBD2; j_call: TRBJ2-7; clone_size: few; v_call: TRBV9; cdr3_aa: CASSAGLVSSEQYF; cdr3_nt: TGTGCCAGCAGCGCGGGACTAGTTTCCTCCGAGCAGTACTTC
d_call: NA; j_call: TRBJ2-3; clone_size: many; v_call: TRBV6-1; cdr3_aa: CAAGGSSTDTQYF; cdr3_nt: TGTGCCGCCGGTGGCAGCAGCACAGATACGCAGTATTTT
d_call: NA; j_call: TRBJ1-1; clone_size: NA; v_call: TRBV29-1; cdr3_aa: CSVERDLYTEAFF; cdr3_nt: TGCAGCGTTGAACGTGACCTATACACTGAAGCTTTCTTT
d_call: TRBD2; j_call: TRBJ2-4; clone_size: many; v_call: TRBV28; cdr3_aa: CASTWTGGNIQYF; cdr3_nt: TGTGCCAGCACCTGGACGGGGGGGAACATTCAGTACTTC
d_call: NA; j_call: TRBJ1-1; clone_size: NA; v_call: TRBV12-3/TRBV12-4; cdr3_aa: CASSAQGRSTEAFF; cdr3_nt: TGTGCCAGCAGTGCACAGGGTAGGAGCACTGAAGCTTTCTTT
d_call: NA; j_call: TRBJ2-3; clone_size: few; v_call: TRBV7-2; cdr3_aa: CASSFRRLDLYTDTQYF; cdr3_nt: TGTGCCAGCAGCTTCCGACGACTAGACCTCTACACAGATACGCAGTATTTT
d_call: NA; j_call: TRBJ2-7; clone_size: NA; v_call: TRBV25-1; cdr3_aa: CASIGRLGVGEQYF; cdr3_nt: TGTGCCAGCATAGGGAGACTAGGGGTAGGCGAGCAGTACTTC
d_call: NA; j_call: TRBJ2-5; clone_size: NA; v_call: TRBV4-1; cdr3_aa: CASSQGWRDQETQYF; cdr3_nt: TGCGCCAGCAGCCAAGGCTGGAGGGACCAAGAGACCCAGTACTTC
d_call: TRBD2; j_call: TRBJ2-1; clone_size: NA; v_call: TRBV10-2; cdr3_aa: CASSETSGRGSSYNEQFF; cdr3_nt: TGCGCCAGCAGTGAGACTAGCGGGAGGGGGAGCTCCTACAATGAGCAGTTCTTC
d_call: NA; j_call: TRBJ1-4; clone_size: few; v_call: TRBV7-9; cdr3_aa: CASSLQSSNEKLFF; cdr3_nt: TGTGCCAGCAGCCTACAGTCGTCTAATGAAAAACTGTTTTTT
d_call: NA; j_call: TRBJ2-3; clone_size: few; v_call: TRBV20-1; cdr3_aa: CSATRQRTSTDTQYF; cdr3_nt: TGCAGTGCTACCAGACAGAGAACTAGCACAGATACGCAGTATTTT
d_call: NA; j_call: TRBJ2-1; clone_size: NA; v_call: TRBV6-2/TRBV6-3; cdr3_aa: CASGRAYHEQFF; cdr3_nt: TGTGCCAGCGGGCGGGCATACCATGAGCAGTTCTTC
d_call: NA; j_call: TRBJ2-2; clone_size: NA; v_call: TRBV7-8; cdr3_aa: CASGVAGNTGELFF; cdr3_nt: TGTGCCAGCGGCGTCGCAGGGAACACCGGGGAGCTGTTTTTT